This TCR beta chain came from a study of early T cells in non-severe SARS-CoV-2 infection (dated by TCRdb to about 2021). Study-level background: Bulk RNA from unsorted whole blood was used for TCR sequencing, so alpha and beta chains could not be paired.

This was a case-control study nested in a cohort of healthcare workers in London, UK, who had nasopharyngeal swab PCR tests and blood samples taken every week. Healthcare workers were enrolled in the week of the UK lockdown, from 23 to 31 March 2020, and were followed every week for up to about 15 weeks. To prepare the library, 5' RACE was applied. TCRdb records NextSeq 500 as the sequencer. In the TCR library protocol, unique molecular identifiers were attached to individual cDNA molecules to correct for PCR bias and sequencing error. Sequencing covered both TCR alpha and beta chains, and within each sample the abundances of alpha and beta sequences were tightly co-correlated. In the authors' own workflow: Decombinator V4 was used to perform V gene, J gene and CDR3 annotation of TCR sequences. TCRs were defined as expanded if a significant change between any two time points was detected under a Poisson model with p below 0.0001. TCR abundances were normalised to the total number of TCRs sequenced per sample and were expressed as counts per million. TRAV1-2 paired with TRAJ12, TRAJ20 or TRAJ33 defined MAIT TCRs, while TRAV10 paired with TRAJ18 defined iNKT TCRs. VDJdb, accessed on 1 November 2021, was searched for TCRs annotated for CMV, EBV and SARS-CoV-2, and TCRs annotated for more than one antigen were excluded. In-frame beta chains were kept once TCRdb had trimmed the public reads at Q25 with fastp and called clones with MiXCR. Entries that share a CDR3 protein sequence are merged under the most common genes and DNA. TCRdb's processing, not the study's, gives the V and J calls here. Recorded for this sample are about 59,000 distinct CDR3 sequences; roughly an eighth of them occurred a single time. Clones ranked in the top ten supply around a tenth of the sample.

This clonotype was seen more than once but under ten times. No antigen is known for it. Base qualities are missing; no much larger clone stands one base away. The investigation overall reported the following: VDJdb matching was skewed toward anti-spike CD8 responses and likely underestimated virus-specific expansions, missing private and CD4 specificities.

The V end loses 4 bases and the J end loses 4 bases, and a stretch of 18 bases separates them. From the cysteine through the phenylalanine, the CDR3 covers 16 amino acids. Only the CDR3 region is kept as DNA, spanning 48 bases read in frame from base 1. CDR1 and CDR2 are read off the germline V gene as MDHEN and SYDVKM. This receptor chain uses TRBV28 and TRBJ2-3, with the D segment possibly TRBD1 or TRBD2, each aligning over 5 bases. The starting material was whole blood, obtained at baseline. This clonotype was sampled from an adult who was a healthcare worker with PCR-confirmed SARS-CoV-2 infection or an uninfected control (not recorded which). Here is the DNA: TGTGCCAGCAGTTCGTTACGGGGCTTAGGGGCAGATACGCAGTATTTT. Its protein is CASSSLRGLGADTQYF.